This TCR beta chain was identified in a study of cytomegalovirus exposure and HLA in healthy donors. Overall study context: Earlier work reported 117 million unique TCR beta sequences from 150 million to 200 million T cells.

Researchers ran the PCR with 60 Vbeta and 13 Jbeta primers. The repertoire was sequenced with immunoSEQ multiplex PCR; TCRdb's copy has only in-frame clones and lacks some. The table has some 90,000 clones, more than 70% seen once. Findings and caveats of the study: Being indistinguishable, some V segments were excluded, TRBV6-2 and TRBV6-3 among them.

Details on this clone: Its antigen is unidentified. No conserved phenylalanine or tryptophan is present at the end of the CDR3, so a read error is the likely explanation.

Looked up from germline, CDR1 is PRHDT and CDR2 is FYEKMQ (reference sequence). The V end lost 5 bases, the J end lost 0 bases, and 11 bases lay between the germline ends. The CDR3 runs 15 residues. The chain recombines TRBV13 with TRBJ1-3; the D is unclear. The receptor was isolated from a male donor in good health and CMV-seropositive. Sequenced input: PBMCs. CDR3 sequence reads: CASSETGYSGNTIYV. Written as DNA, the CDR3 is TGTGCCAGCAGCGAAACGGGTTACTCTGGAAACACCATATATGTT.